Listed here are 30 T cell receptor beta chains from one sample, sequenced in a study of spatial heterogeneity in lung cancer. Overall study results and limits: Expanded intratumoral alpha and beta TCR counts tracked tumor mutation counts.

MiXCR was run by TCRdb on the 5' RACE reads, yielding one entry per CDR3 protein. This table holds 1,200 to 1,500 distinct CDR3 sequences, 13% found once. The time point was: sample taken at primary tumor resection. These receptors have no known antigen. Specimen: lung tumor tissue, collected at surgery. The receptor source for this set is a female donor with early-stage non-small cell lung cancer.

By share of the sample, this clonotype is medium-sized. The size of this beta chain means little, since it is a stray read in a library made for alpha chains. V is TRBV7-2 and J is TRBJ2-3; D may be TRBD2 (5 bases). V lost 5 bases to trimming and J lost 1 base, with 13 bases between them. CDR1 is SGHTA, CDR2 FQGNSA, per germline. The CDR3 totals 15 residues. CDR3 DNA: TGTGCCAGCAGCCCGGACTCCCTGGGCACAGATACGCAGTATTTT. Residues: CASSPDSLGTDTQYF.

This clonotype is judged large (0.1 to 1%). This beta chain came through as a stray read in a library set up for alpha chains, and its size says little. This chain links TRBV7-8 with TRBJ1-1; tentatively, D is TRBD1 (6 bases). CDR1 SGHVS and CDR2 FQNEAQ come from the germline V gene. The CDR3 consists of 14 residues. V was shortened by 1 base and J by 5 bases, with 11 bases between the two germline ends. This CDR3 is CASSLDRVRTEAFF. DNA of the CDR3: TGTGCCAGCAGCTTAGACAGGGTTCGAACTGAAGCTTTCTTT.

This clonotype qualifies as medium-sized (0.01 to 0.1%). This beta chain is an unintended read in a library built for alpha chains; its size means little. The CDR3 sequence is CSARSVTGGFAETQYF. DNA of the CDR3: TGCAGTGCTAGATCCGTGACAGGGGGTTTCGCAGAGACCCAGTACTTC. The chain employs TRBV20-1 and TRBJ2-5, with TRBD1 matching over 9 bases. Germline values: CDR1 DFQATT, CDR2 SNEGSKA (reference sequence). The junction had 11 bases not matched to a gene; V was cut back by 2 bases and J by 4 bases. The CDR3 has 16 residues.

By proportion, this clonotype is large. Since the library was made to target alpha chains, this beta chain is a stray read and its abundance is not meaningful. This chain connects TRBV6-2 or TRBV6-3 to TRBJ2-2; D may be TRBD1 (6 bases). This CDR3 is 16 amino acids long. Germline lookup yields CDR1 MNHEY and CDR2 SVGEGT. Trimming removed 0 bases at V and 0 bases at J, with 8 bases between. In DNA, the CDR3 is TGTGCCAGCAGTTACTCCGGGACAACGAACACCGGGGAGCTGTTTTTT. The encoded protein is CASSYSGTTNTGELFF.

Within the sample, this clonotype is medium-sized. This beta chain came through as a stray read in a library set up for alpha chains, and its size says little. V and J are TRBV12-3 or TRBV12-4 and TRBJ2-3; no definite D call. Trimming pared 5 bases from V and 3 bases from J, leaving 6 bases between. The CDR3 is made up of 12 amino acids. CDR3 bases: TGTGCCAGCAGTCCATATACAGATACGCAGTATTTT. Translating it yields CASSPYTDTQYF.

With respect to this clonotype: Because this beta chain is a stray read in a library intended to capture alpha chains, its abundance should not be given much weight. V usage is TRBV19 and J usage is TRBJ2-5; TRBD2 matches 9 bases. CDR3 length equals 16 residues. Looked up from germline, CDR1 is LNHDA and CDR2 is SQIVND (reference sequence). Germline trimming cut 6 bases from V and 9 bases from J; bases unmatched to any gene: 17. In DNA form, the CDR3 reads TGTGCCAGTAGCCCCGAAGCGGGGGGCCTGAGTGGGGCCCAGTACTTC. Amino acid sequence: CASSPEAGGLSGAQYF. The complete variable domain, with remaining parts taken from reference TRBV19 and TRBJ2-5, reads DGGITQSPKYLFRKEGQNVTLSCEQNLNHDAMYWYRQDPGQGLRLIYYSQIVNDFQKGDIAEGYSVSREKKESFPLTVTSAQKNPTAFYLCASSPEAGGLSGAQYFGPGTRLLVL.

Sample share makes this clonotype large. Within a library made for alpha chains, this beta chain is off target, and its count is uninformative. The chain employs TRBV20-1 and TRBJ2-7; a weak D match, TRBD1 (6 bases). This CDR3 is built from 15 residues. Trimming took 0 bases from V and 2 from J, leaving 14 bases between them. Germline-derived CDR1 and CDR2 are DFQATT and SNEGSKA (reference sequence). CDR3 nucleotides: TGCAGTGCTAGAGACTCAGGGGTGAATACCTACGAGCAGTACTTC. It yields the protein CSARDSGVNTYEQYF.

This clonotype is large (0.1 to 1%) by share. Little can be read into the size of this beta chain, an off-target read in a library designed for alpha chains. This chain connects TRBV20-1 to TRBJ2-3, with 10 bases lining up with TRBD2. After removal of 0 bases from V and 1 base from J, the junction contained 16 bases not matched to a gene. The CDR3 has 20 residues. The germline V gene has CDR1 DFQATT and CDR2 SNEGSKA (reference sequence). The CDR3 region has the DNA TGCAGTGCTAGAGATGAAGGGCTAGCGGGAGTCCTTGCCGGCACAGATACGCAGTATTTT. The encoded protein is CSARDEGLAGVLAGTDTQYF.

A remark on this clonotype: The library was prepared for alpha chains; this beta chain is a stray read, so its frequency means little. CDR3 DNA sequence: TGTGCCAGCAGCTTAGGGGACAGGGTCCACGAGCAGTACTTC. It codes for CASSLGDRVHEQYF. This chain connects TRBV13 to TRBJ2-7; 8 positions match TRBD1. Trimming at V came to 0 bases and at J to 5 bases, leaving 3 bases not matched to a gene. CDR3 length equals 14 residues. The V gene's germline CDR1 is PRHDT and CDR2 FYEKMQ (reference sequence).

Within the sample, this clonotype is medium-sized. Found in a library prepared for alpha chains, this beta chain is an off-target read, and its abundance has little meaning. The chain combines TRBV24-1 with TRBJ2-6; D may be TRBD1 (5 bases). The length of the CDR3 is 17 residues. Germline-derived CDR1 and CDR2 are KGHDR and SFDVKD. Trimming took off 4 bases at V and 2 bases at J, with 14 bases between the two ends. The CDR3 reads CATSERTGRAGANVLTF. The CDR3 DNA is TGTGCCACCAGTGAAAGAACAGGAAGAGCTGGGGCCAACGTCCTGACTTTC.

This clonotype is judged medium-sized (0.01 to 0.1%). This beta chain slipped into a library made for alpha chains as a stray read, so its size is not meaningful. The rearrangement uses TRBV9 and TRBJ1-6; D not resolved. Germline values: CDR1 SGDLS, CDR2 YYNGEE. CDR3 size: 15 residues. Trimming pared 7 bases from V and 0 bases from J, leaving 11 bases between. The CDR3 coding sequence is TGTGCCAGCGAGAGACGGAGCTCCTATAATTCACCCCTCCACTTT. This gives the protein CASERRSSYNSPLHF.

This clonotype is classed as medium-sized (0.01 to 0.1%). In a library made to pick up alpha chains, this beta chain is a stray read with a size that means little. V is TRBV12-3 or TRBV12-4 and J is TRBJ2-4; D is uncertain. CDR3 length: 16 residues. The germline V and J ends were trimmed by 5 bases and 0 bases, with 14 bases remaining between them. Written as DNA, the CDR3 is TGTGCCAGCAGTCCGACCTTGAGTGGAGCCAAAAACATTCAGTACTTC. Translated: CASSPTLSGAKNIQYF.

By share, this clonotype ranks as medium-sized. With the library built for alpha chains, this beta chain is off target and its frequency is not meaningful. The chain carries TRBV6-6 and TRBJ2-7; a possible D gene is TRBD2 (6 bases). Trimming removed 2 bases at V and 0 bases at J, with 20 bases between. Germline CDR1 reads MNHNY; CDR2 reads SVGAGI (reference sequence). This CDR3 has 18 residues. CDR3 sequence: CASSYELAAASSSYEQYF. The DNA for the CDR3 is TGTGCCAGCAGTTACGAACTAGCCGCGGCGTCCAGCTCCTACGAGCAGTACTTC.

As to this clonotype: This beta chain is a stray sequence in a library constructed for alpha chains; its clone size is not meaningful. V usage is TRBV28 and J usage is TRBJ1-5; 8 bases are a match to TRBD1. The V gene's germline CDR1 is MDHEN and CDR2 SYDVKM. There are 16 residues in the CDR3. The trim removed 6 bases at V and 4 bases at J, leaving 11 bases unmatched. CDR3 sequence reads: CASSLTGGFTNQPQHF. As DNA, the CDR3 is TGTGCCAGCAGCCTCACAGGGGGGTTTACGAATCAGCCCCAGCATTTT.

This clonotype qualifies as large. In a library made to pick up alpha chains, this beta chain is a stray read with a size that means little. V usage is TRBV4-2 and J usage is TRBJ2-1; 7 bases are a match to TRBD1. The J segment lost 10 bases and the V segment lost 4 bases, leaving 16 bases of the junction unmatched. From germline, CDR1 is LGHNA and CDR2 YNFKEQ. The CDR3 is 16 residues long. This CDR3 is CASSPPTGRWGREQFF. CDR3 in DNA: TGTGCCAGCAGCCCTCCGACAGGGCGGTGGGGGCGGGAGCAGTTCTTC.

This clonotype is termed medium-sized (0.01 to 0.1%). Since it is a stray read in a library aimed at alpha chains, this beta chain has a size that is not meaningful. The chain employs TRBV7-8 and TRBJ2-3; no reliable D call. The CDR3 is made up of 14 amino acids. Per germline, CDR1 SGHVS and CDR2 FQNEAQ. V lost 0 bases and J 2 bases, leaving 6 bases between the germline ends. The CDR3 spells CASSLAVPTDTQYF. DNA of the CDR3: TGTGCCAGCAGCTTAGCGGTTCCCACAGATACGCAGTATTTT.

A note on this clonotype: This beta chain is off target for a library built for alpha chains, so its abundance means little. The genes are TRBV19 and TRBJ2-3, with D perhaps TRBD1 or TRBD2 (5 bases each). CDR3 length: 15 residues. V was pared by 0 bases and J by 12 bases, with 19 bases between. The germline CDR1 and CDR2 sequences are LNHDA and SQIVND (reference sequence). CDR3 amino acids: CASSIDVGTRGEQYF. CDR3 bases: TGTGCCAGTAGTATAGATGTAGGGACCCGAGGGGAACAGTATTTT. Full variable domain (rest looked up from reference TRBV19 and TRBJ2-3): DGGITQSPKYLFRKEGQNVTLSCEQNLNHDAMYWYRQDPGQGLRLIYYSQIVNDFQKGDIAEGYSVSREKKESFPLTVTSAQKNPTAFYLCASSIDVGTRGEQYFGPGTRLTVL.

This clonotype was picked up many times. The library was designed around alpha chains, so this beta chain is a stray read whose abundance carries little weight. The chain employs TRBV12-3 or TRBV12-4 and TRBJ1-3, with D perhaps TRBD1 (6 bases). The CDR3 extends over 15 amino acids. Trimming cost V 6 bases and J 0 bases, with 12 bases left between them. CDR3 loop: CASSLQGNSGNTIYF. The CDR3 DNA reads as TGTGCCAGCAGCTTACAGGGCAACTCTGGAAACACCATATATTTT.

Sample share makes this clonotype medium-sized (0.01 to 0.1%). This beta chain is an off-target read within a library intended for alpha chains, so its frequency means little. CDR3 sequence (DNA): TGTGCCAGCAGCCAATTCCGGAGACAGGGCTCCTACGAGCAGTACTTC. Translating gives CASSQFRRQGSYEQYF. The genes are TRBV3-1 and TRBJ2-7, with 7 bases identical to TRBD1. Germline V lookup: CDR1 LGHDT, CDR2 YNNKEL (reference sequence). This CDR3 has 16 residues. With V trimmed by 2 bases and J by 0 bases, 7 bases remained unmatched.

This clonotype ranks as medium-sized. Since the library was made to target alpha chains, this beta chain is a stray read and its abundance is not meaningful. CDR3 sequence reads: CASSSQIDEKLFF. The CDR3 region has the DNA TGTGCCAGTAGTTCCCAGATCGACGAAAAACTGTTTTTT. V usage is TRBV19 and J usage is TRBJ1-4; no definite D call. The V and J ends lost 5 bases and 8 bases respectively, with 12 bases between them. This CDR3 spans 13 amino acids. CDR1 is LNHDA, CDR2 SQIVND, per germline (reference sequence). Drawing the rest from reference TRBV19 and TRBJ1-4, the complete variable domain is DGGITQSPKYLFRKEGQNVTLSCEQNLNHDAMYWYRQDPGQGLRLIYYSQIVNDFQKGDIAEGYSVSREKKESFPLTVTSAQKNPTAFYLCASSSQIDEKLFFGSGTQLSVL.

This clonotype qualifies as medium-sized. This beta chain turned up in a library designed for alpha chains; as an off-target read, its abundance says little. The CDR3 DNA follows: TGTGCCAGCAGCTTCGGGCAGGGGGCGGGTGAGCAGTACTTC. Translation gives CASSFGQGAGEQYF. V usage is TRBV7-8 and J usage is TRBJ2-7; 8 bases map to TRBD1. Trimming cost V 3 bases and J 7 bases; bases outside gene matches: 8. This CDR3 comprises 14 residues. Germline CDR1 and CDR2: SGHVS and FQNEAQ.

This clonotype occurred a few times. A much larger clone differs by one base, so this may be a read error. This beta chain is off target for a library built for alpha chains, so its abundance means little. The CDR3 nucleotides are TGCGTCAGCAGCCAAGGTCACGAGGGGCGAGAGGAAAAACTGTTTTTT. Amino acids: CVSSQGHEGREEKLFF. V usage is TRBV4-1 and J usage is TRBJ1-4; D may be TRBD1 (5 bases). From germline, CDR1 is MGHRA and CDR2 YSYEKL. This CDR3 has 16 residues.

Sample share makes this clonotype medium-sized. A library made for alpha chains picked up this beta chain off target, so its size means little. The genes are TRBV27 and TRBJ1-1; D is undetermined. The CDR3 is made up of 13 amino acids. The germline CDR1 and CDR2 sequences are MNHEY and SMNVEV (reference sequence). Trimming pared 5 bases from V and 3 bases from J, leaving 10 bases between. CDR3 DNA sequence: TGTGCCAGCAGTGTGGTGAGGGACACTGAAGCTTTCTTT. Protein product: CASSVVRDTEAFF.

This clonotype was observed a handful of times. Since the library was made to target alpha chains, this beta chain is a stray read and its abundance is not meaningful. The rearrangement uses TRBV2 and TRBJ2-5, with D unresolved. CDR1 is SNHLY and CDR2 is FYNNEI in the germline V gene. This CDR3 contains 14 residues. The V end was cut by 10 bases, the J end by 0 bases, with 15 bases between. Here the CDR3 reads CAITLESYQETQYF. The DNA of the CDR3 is TGTGCCATCACCCTGGAAAGTTACCAAGAGACCCAGTACTTC.

By share of the sample, this clonotype is medium-sized (0.01 to 0.1%). The library was prepared for alpha chains; this beta chain is a stray read, so its frequency means little. This chain links TRBV10-2 with TRBJ1-2, with TRBD1 as a possible D gene (6 bases). CDR1 and CDR2 (germline): WSHSY, SAAADI. V lost 4 bases and J lost 4, with 16 bases in between. There are 15 residues in the CDR3. The CDR3 here is CASSAGSRQVYGYTF. The CDR3 DNA sequence: TGCGCCAGCAGTGCCGGATCCAGACAGGTCTATGGCTACACCTTC.

This clonotype is medium-sized in the sample. Because this beta chain is a stray read in a library intended to capture alpha chains, its abundance should not be given much weight. J is TRBJ2-7 and V is TRBV7-2; possibly TRBD1 for D (6 bases). The germline V and J ends were trimmed by 9 bases and 3 bases, with 18 bases remaining between them. This CDR3 contains 14 residues. From germline, CDR1 is SGHTA and CDR2 FQGNSA. In DNA form, the CDR3 reads TGTGCCAGTGAACGGGAACAGGGTAGCTACGAGCAGTACTTC. Amino acid sequence: CASEREQGSYEQYF.

This clonotype is classed as medium-sized. The size of this beta chain means little, since it is a stray read in a library made for alpha chains. The rearrangement links TRBV12-3 or TRBV12-4 to TRBJ1-3; possible D gene TRBD1, 5 bases. This CDR3 region has 15 residues. V was clipped by 7 bases and J by 3 bases, with 16 bases between them. In nucleotides, the CDR3 is TGTGCCAGCAAGACCCTGGGACTGAGTGGAAACACCATATATTTT. Protein sequence: CASKTLGLSGNTIYF.

This clonotype came up many times. This beta chain is an off-target read within a library intended for alpha chains, so its frequency means little. The V and J genes are TRBV20-1 and TRBJ2-5; tentatively, D is TRBD1 or TRBD2 (5 bases each). The germline CDR1 and CDR2 sequences are DFQATT and SNEGSKA (reference sequence). This CDR3 is built from 11 residues. The CDR3 here is CSGTPQETQYF. The CDR3 DNA reads TGCAGCGGGACGCCCCAAGAGACCCAGTACTTC.

In this sample, this clonotype is medium-sized. This beta chain slipped into a library made for alpha chains as a stray read, so its size is not meaningful. The V call is TRBV9, the J call TRBJ1-6; 10 bases are a match to TRBD1. V was clipped by 3 bases and J by 6 bases; unmatched bases: 3. Germline V lookup: CDR1 SGDLS, CDR2 YYNGEE. This CDR3 has 15 amino acids. The CDR3 loop reads CASSAGQGGNSPLHF. CDR3 DNA: TGTGCCAGCAGCGCAGGACAGGGGGGTAATTCACCCCTCCACTTT.

Note on this clonotype: This beta chain came through as a stray read in a library set up for alpha chains, and its size says little. The gene calls are TRBV18 and TRBJ2-1; weak D call: TRBD2 (6 bases). CDR3 length equals 14 residues. V lost 5 bases to trimming and J lost 5 bases, with 13 bases between them. Germline V lookup: CDR1 KGHSH, CDR2 LQKENI. CDR3 protein: CASSSTGRDNEQFF. In nucleotides, the CDR3 is TGTGCCAGCTCAAGTACCGGGAGAGACAATGAGCAGTTCTTC.